The 26 T cell receptor beta chains below come from one sample, sequenced in a study of technical replicates of blood from a few donors. The protocol was immunoSEQ multiplex PCR, while the TCRdb copy is restricted to in-frame clones and leaves out a portion. The data show around 68,000 clones, 91% seen once. Sequences were obtained from T cells isolated from PBMCs. The receptors originated from a human donor in good health. Some clones in this sample may be carry-over from other donors' samples.

The chain couples TRBV14 to TRBJ2-7; 8 bases map to TRBD1. This CDR3 comprises 15 residues. V trimming: 5 bases; J trimming: 4 bases; junction bases outside the gene matches: 10. Germline-derived CDR1 and CDR2 are SGHDN and FVKESK. The CDR3 DNA follows: TGTGCCAGCAGCTCTGAGGACAGGGAGTGGTACGAGCAGTACTTC. Translating gives CASSSEDREWYEQYF.

This sequence joins TRBV10-1 and TRBJ2-1; 7 nucleotides match TRBD2. The CDR3 runs to 15 residues. The V and J ends lost 3 bases and 2 bases, in that order; junction bases with no gene match: 4. The germline V gene has CDR1 WNHNN and CDR2 SYGVQD (reference sequence). This CDR3 reads CASSDPSGAYNEQFF. The CDR3 DNA is TGCGCCAGCAGTGATCCAAGCGGGGCCTACAATGAGCAGTTCTTC.

This clone came up a few times. This specimen includes other DNA sequences encoding the same CDR3. The V call is TRBV28, the J call TRBJ2-7; no reliable D call. Trimming removed 3 bases from V and 3 bases from J, with 6 bases in between. The germline V gene has CDR1 MDHEN and CDR2 SYDVKM. CDR3 size: 12 residues. As DNA, the CDR3 is TGTGCCAGCAGTTTCCAAAACTACGAGCAGTACTTC. This sequence encodes CASSFQNYEQYF.

This chain connects TRBV30 to TRBJ1-6; TRBD1 aligns across 8 bases. This CDR3 has 17 residues. Per the germline V gene, CDR1 is GTSNPN and CDR2 is SVGIG (reference sequence). V shed 3 bases, J shed 5 bases, and the junction held 12 bases outside the gene matches. The DNA for the CDR3 is TGTGCCTGGAGGTTCTGGACAGGGAGTCAGGATAATTCACCCCTCCACTTT. Its translation is CAWRFWTGSQDNSPLHF.

The chain links TRBV5-4 to TRBJ1-1; TRBD1 agrees at 9 bases. Germline CDR1 and CDR2: SGHNT and YYREEE (reference sequence). Trimming cost V 5 bases and J 0 bases; bases outside gene matches: 8. This CDR3 is built from 16 residues. The CDR3 reads CASRPGQGFMNTEAFF. The CDR3 DNA reads TGTGCCAGCAGACCGGGACAGGGATTCATGAACACTGAAGCTTTCTTT.

The rearrangement links TRBV7-9 to TRBJ2-7, with a weak D call TRBD2 (5 bases). Per the germline V gene, CDR1 is SEHNR and CDR2 is FQNEAQ (reference sequence). This CDR3 is built from 15 residues. The ends were cut back, 8 bases at V and 7 bases at J, with 24 bases in the middle. The CDR3 DNA follows: TGTGCCAGCGAATATCAAAACGGTCCTCCGGGGGAGCAGTACTTC. Protein: CASEYQNGPPGEQYF.

V gene TRBV29-1 combines with J gene TRBJ2-2; D is ambiguous. The CDR3 runs 13 residues. CDR1 SQVTM and CDR2 ANQGSEA come from the germline V gene. V was trimmed by 1 base and J by 2 bases, leaving 5 bases between them. The CDR3 reads CSVEGRNTGELFF. The CDR3 nucleotides read TGCAGCGTTGAAGGCAGAAACACCGGGGAGCTGTTTTTT.

The chain couples TRBV12-5 to TRBJ1-1; D gene uncertain. CDR1 is LGHNT and CDR2 is FRNRAP in the germline V gene. CDR3 size: 13 residues. Trimming left V 7 bases short and J 2 bases short, with 11 bases between. CDR3 sequence (DNA): TGTGCTAGTGCGTTCCGGGGAAACACTGAAGCTTTCTTT. Protein product: CASAFRGNTEAFF.

The CDR3 DNA reads TGTGCCAGCAGAAGGGGACTGACCATTGAAGCTTTCTTT. Its protein product is CASRRGLTIEAFF. This chain uses TRBV28 with TRBJ1-1; D is perhaps TRBD1 (5 bases). V lost 6 bases to trimming and J lost 7 bases, with 15 bases between them. Germline V gene lookup returns CDR1 MDHEN and CDR2 SYDVKM. The CDR3 loop spans 13 amino acids. Filled out from reference TRBV28 and TRBJ1-1, the complete variable domain reads DVKVTQSSRYLVKRTGEKVFLECVQDMDHENMFWYRQDPGLGLRLIYFSYDVKMKEKGDIPEGYSVSREKKERFSLILESASTNQTSMYLCASRRGLTIEAFFGQGTRLTVV.

The J gene is TRBJ2-3, the V gene TRBV6-6, with 7 bases that match TRBD2. This CDR3 comprises 13 residues. The V gene's germline CDR1 is MNHNY and CDR2 SVGAGI (reference sequence). The V and J ends lost 7 bases and 6 bases, in that order; junction bases with no gene match: 7. CDR3 residues: CASTGLGVDTQYF. The CDR3 region has the DNA TGTGCCAGCACCGGACTAGGCGTCGATACGCAGTATTTT.

The chain combines TRBV13 with TRBJ1-2; 10 positions match TRBD1. With V trimmed by 3 bases and J by 7 bases, 8 bases remained unmatched. Germline CDR1 and CDR2: PRHDT and FYEKMQ (reference sequence). The CDR3 covers 15 residues. CDR3 nucleotides: TGTGCCAGCAGCTTTCGACAGGGGGCGCCCCGTGGCTACACCTTC. Residues: CASSFRQGAPRGYTF.

The genes are TRBV30 and TRBJ1-4; D ambiguous. Per germline, CDR1 GTSNPN and CDR2 SVGIG (reference sequence). The CDR3 spans 12 residues. V lost 4 bases to trimming and J lost 6 bases, with 9 bases between them. The CDR3: CAWTRSYEKLFF. DNA for the CDR3: TGTGCCTGGACGAGAAGTTATGAAAAACTGTTTTTT.

The rearrangement joins TRBV19 to TRBJ2-2, with 7 bases identical to TRBD1. Germline V gives CDR1 LNHDA, CDR2 SQIVND (reference sequence). The V gene end was trimmed by 7 bases and the J gene end by 2 bases; junction bases not matched to a gene: 4. The CDR3 extends over 14 amino acids. The CDR3 loop is CASMRTGNTGELFF. The DNA for the CDR3 is TGTGCCAGTATGAGGACAGGTAACACCGGGGAGCTGTTTTTT.

The chain carries TRBV9 and TRBJ2-1, with TRBD1 as a possible D gene (6 bases). The germline V gene encodes CDR1 SGDLS and CDR2 YYNGEE. Trimming removed 4 bases from V and 0 bases from J, with 17 bases in between. The CDR3 has 17 residues. The CDR3 coding sequence is TGTGCCAGCAGCTTCGATCAGGGGCCCCTCTCCTACAATGAGCAGTTCTTC. Its protein is CASSFDQGPLSYNEQFF.

The rearrangement uses TRBV5-1 and TRBJ2-7, with D uncertain. Trimming left V 6 bases short and J 0 bases short, with 13 bases between. The germline V gene encodes CDR1 SGHRS and CDR2 YFSETQ. The CDR3 is made up of 14 amino acids. The CDR3 is CASTLSGGSYEQYF. The CDR3 DNA is TGCGCCAGCACCCTCTCGGGTGGCTCCTACGAGCAGTACTTC. Drawing the rest from reference TRBV5-1 and TRBJ2-7, the complete variable domain is KAGVTQTPRYLIKTRGQQVTLSCSPISGHRSVSWYQQTPGQGLQFLFEYFSETQRNKGNFPGRFSGRQFSNSRSEMNVSTLELGDSALYLCASTLSGGSYEQYFGPGTRLTVT.

The chain employs TRBV7-2 and TRBJ2-7; TRBD1 is a possible D gene (6 bases). The CDR3 extends over 14 amino acids. Germline CDR1 is SGHTA and CDR2 is FQGNSA. Between the trimmed V and J ends, which lost 7 bases and 2 bases, there was a span of 15 bases. The DNA of the CDR3 is TGTGCCAGCACCCCTAAGACAGGAACCTACGAGCAGTACTTC. Residues: CASTPKTGTYEQYF.

A remark on this clone: One end of the junction does not line up with germline, which may come from a read error. This rearrangement joins TRBV19 to TRBJ1-1, with D unresolved. The CDR3 consists of 14 residues. Per germline, CDR1 LNHDA and CDR2 SQIVND (reference sequence). CDR3 protein: CASSLEVEGTEAFF. CDR3 in DNA: TGTGCCAGTAGTCTAGAAGTAGAGGGCACTGAAGCTTTCTTT.

CDR3 sequence: CASSLGSGQHF. The CDR3 region has the DNA TGTGCCAGCAGCTTGGGGTCAGGGCAGCATTTT. The chain carries TRBV5-8 and TRBJ1-5; tentatively, D is TRBD1 (5 bases). The V and J ends lost 0 bases and 13 bases respectively, with 8 bases between them. CDR3 size: 11 residues. CDR1 and CDR2 (germline): SGHTS, YDEGEE.

V and J are TRBV5-6 and TRBJ1-4; D possibly corresponds to TRBD1 (5 bases). The CDR3 spans 14 residues. Germline lookup yields CDR1 SGHDT and CDR2 YYEEEE. Trimming removed 2 bases from V and 6 bases from J, with 11 bases in between. DNA for the CDR3: TGTGCCAGCAGCTTCAGGGAATATGATGAAAAACTGTTTTTT. Protein product: CASSFREYDEKLFF.

The chain carries TRBV4-3 and TRBJ2-3, with D maybe TRBD2 (6 bases). This CDR3 spans 17 amino acids. Trimming removed 1 base at V and 3 bases at J, with 17 bases between. In germline, CDR1 is LGHNA, CDR2 YSLEER. The CDR3 is CASSQVAGRGLTDTQYF. The CDR3 nucleotides are TGCGCCAGCAGCCAAGTTGCGGGAAGGGGATTAACAGATACGCAGTATTTT.

The gene calls are TRBV28 and TRBJ2-3, with TRBD2 matching 7 bases. The CDR3 has 16 residues. V lost 2 bases and J lost 5; bases outside the gene matches: 10. Germline-derived CDR1 and CDR2 are MDHEN and SYDVKM. CDR3 in amino acids: CASSLTSALKGDTQYF. In nucleotides, the CDR3 is TGTGCCAGCAGTTTAACTAGCGCACTCAAGGGAGATACGCAGTATTTT. The full variable domain, in which reference TRBV28 and TRBJ2-3 provide the parts outside the CDR3, is DVKVTQSSRYLVKRTGEKVFLECVQDMDHENMFWYRQDPGLGLRLIYFSYDVKMKEKGDIPEGYSVSREKKERFSLILESASTNQTSMYLCASSLTSALKGDTQYFGPGTRLTVL.

This chain links TRBV10-3 with TRBJ2-1; 11 bases align to TRBD2. V lost 6 bases, J lost 3 bases, and 7 bases stayed unmatched. The CDR3 consists of 16 residues. Germline V lookup: CDR1 ENHRY, CDR2 SYGVKD. CDR3 coding DNA: TGTGCCATCAGCTCGACTAGCGGGGACCTCTACAATGAGCAGTTCTTC. This sequence encodes CAISSTSGDLYNEQFF.

This clone was recorded once. The J gene is TRBJ2-1, the V gene TRBV5-1; TRBD1 aligns across 12 bases. The CDR3 runs 15 residues. The V gene end was trimmed by 0 bases and the J gene end by 13 bases; junction bases not matched to a gene: 8. Per germline, CDR1 SGHRS and CDR2 YFSETQ. The CDR3 reads CASSLGGTGGSRQFF. In DNA form, the CDR3 reads TGCGCCAGCAGCTTGGGGGGGACAGGGGGCTCGCGTCAGTTCTTC. Drawing the rest from reference TRBV5-1 and TRBJ2-1, the complete variable domain is KAGVTQTPRYLIKTRGQQVTLSCSPISGHRSVSWYQQTPGQGLQFLFEYFSETQRNKGNFPGRFSGRQFSNSRSEMNVSTLELGDSALYLCASSLGGTGGSRQFFGPGTRLTVL.

In the case of this clone: This specimen includes other DNA sequences encoding the same CDR3. The rearrangement joins TRBV7-9 to TRBJ1-3; 8 bases map to TRBD1. The CDR3 is 14 residues long. Trimming cost V 5 bases and J 3 bases; bases outside gene matches: 3. Looked up from germline, CDR1 is SEHNR and CDR2 is FQNEAQ (reference sequence). CDR3 in DNA: TGTGCCAGCAGCCCACAGGGGGGTGGAAACACCATATATTTT. It codes for CASSPQGGGNTIYF. Variable domain in full (rest from reference TRBV7-9 and TRBJ1-3): DTGVSQNPRHKITKRGQNVTFRCDPISEHNRLYWYRQTLGQGPEFLTYFQNEAQLEKSRLLSDRFSAERPKGSFSTLEIQRTEQGDSAMYLCASSPQGGGNTIYFGEGSWLTVV.

The V and J genes are TRBV19 and TRBJ2-3; D may be TRBD2 (7 bases). CDR3 length: 16 residues. The germline gives CDR1 LNHDA, CDR2 SQIVND (reference sequence). Trimming stripped 1 base from V and 3 bases from J, with 14 bases between. Here the CDR3 DNA reads TGTGCCAGTAGTATAGGCGGGGGCGGAGGGACAGATACGCAGTATTTT. Its protein is CASSIGGGGGTDTQYF.

This clone was picked up one time. The chain uses TRBV7-9 and TRBJ2-7, with 8 bases matching TRBD1. Germline-derived CDR1 and CDR2 are SEHNR and FQNEAQ (reference sequence). The CDR3 extends over 18 amino acids. V was pared by 3 bases and J by 4 bases, with 17 bases of the junction left unmatched. CDR3: CASSLGRGRGSGYYEQYF. CDR3 coding DNA: TGTGCCAGCAGCTTGGGCAGGGGGCGCGGTAGCGGATATTACGAGCAGTACTTC.